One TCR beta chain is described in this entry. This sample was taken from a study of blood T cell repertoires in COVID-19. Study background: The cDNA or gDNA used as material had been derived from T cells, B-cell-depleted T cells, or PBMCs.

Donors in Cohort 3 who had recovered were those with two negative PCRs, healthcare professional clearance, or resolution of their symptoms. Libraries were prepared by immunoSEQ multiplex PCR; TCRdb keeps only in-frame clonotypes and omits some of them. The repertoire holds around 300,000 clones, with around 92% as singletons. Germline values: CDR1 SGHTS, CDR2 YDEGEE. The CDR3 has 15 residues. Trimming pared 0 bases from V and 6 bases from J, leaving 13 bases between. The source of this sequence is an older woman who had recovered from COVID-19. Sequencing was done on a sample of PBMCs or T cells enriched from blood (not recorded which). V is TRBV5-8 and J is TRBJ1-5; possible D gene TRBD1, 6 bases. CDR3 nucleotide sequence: TGTGCCAGCAGCTTGGGAGGGGGAGGGCGTCAGCCCCAGCATTTT. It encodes CASSLGGGGRQPQHF. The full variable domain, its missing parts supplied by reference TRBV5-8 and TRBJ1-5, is EAGVTQSPTHLIKTRGQQATLRCSPISGHTSVYWYQQALGLGLQFLLWYDEGEERNRGNFPPRFSGRQFPNYSSELNVNALELEDSALYLCASSLGGGGRQPQHFGDGTRLSIL.